The rows below give T cell receptor beta chains drawn from one sample of a study of blood T cell repertoires in COVID-19. Using immunoSEQ multiplex PCR, the repertoire was profiled, and TCRdb retains in-frame clones only, with some absent. This table holds approximately 100,000 clones, approximately 90% found once. The sample consisted of peripheral blood. The receptor set was obtained from a man aged 45-60 years with acute or convalescent COVID-19. Both conserved end residues are trimmed from each CDR3.

ASSHDSPTEAF	TRBV19	TRBJ1-1
ATSARGGGYGYT	TRBV6-5	TRBJ1-2
ASSANRGQRGNTIY	TRBV5-6	TRBJ1-3
ASSVPTGGASVGYGYT	TRBV19	TRBJ1-2
ASSQVLSYGELF	TRBV14	TRBJ2-2
ASSRTGGSYEQY	TRBV7-2	TRBJ2-7
ASSLNLRGNQPQH	TRBV7-2	TRBJ1-5
ASSLLRAGGPVTGELF	TRBV11-2	TRBJ2-2
ASSGQWTEAF	TRBV5-1	TRBJ1-1
ASSLRGDTQY	TRBV5-6	TRBJ2-3
SATSGHEQY	TRBV20-1	TRBJ2-7
ASSRGLYQETQY	TRBV5-1	TRBJ2-5
ASSQDGAPGGTEAF	TRBV3-1/TRBV3-2	TRBJ1-1
ASSLRGGNYGYT	TRBV21-1	TRBJ1-2
ASTTDRTHYGYT	TRBV6-5	TRBJ1-2
ASSVAGDGYGYT	TRBV9	TRBJ1-2
ASQDNRYGYT	TRBV5-4	TRBJ1-2
ASSAQGTANTEAF	TRBV9	TRBJ1-1
ASSLEAGARQETQY	TRBV19	TRBJ2-5
ASSLAGGSYEQY	TRBV7-2	TRBJ2-7
ASSYSSGQGDTGELF	TRBV6-2/TRBV6-3	TRBJ2-2
ASSLSAETGELF	TRBV7-3	TRBJ2-2
ASSLRLAGGPNYEQY	TRBV5-1	TRBJ2-7
ASSSGTGSYGYT	TRBV5-4	TRBJ1-2
ASSSYRGRGMNTEAF	TRBV7-2	TRBJ1-1
ASTCPGQGISGLNQPQH	TRBV3-1/TRBV3-2	TRBJ1-5
ASSTNNRDTEAF	TRBV18	TRBJ1-1
ASSINSQGGTLH	TRBV19	TRBJ1-6
ASSSQGKVSEQY	TRBV7-8	TRBJ2-7
ASSFGQRLATNEKLF	TRBV5-1	TRBJ1-4
ASSTRQGLVGEAF	TRBV7-3	TRBJ1-1
ASSSGRDTQPQH	TRBV6-5	TRBJ1-5
ASSSTGTGANTEAF	TRBV7-8	TRBJ1-1
ASSLQPDSNYGYT	TRBV4-2	TRBJ1-2
ASSVGVGDYNEQF	TRBV9	TRBJ2-1
ASSRLATGQSNTEAF	TRBV18	TRBJ1-1
ASRQTRLAGALSPISYEQY	TRBV12-2	TRBJ2-7
ASSESGDFYGYT	TRBV25-1	TRBJ1-2
ASSRQGTGGRAGELF	TRBV7-7	TRBJ2-2
AISPGTGGTEAF	TRBV10-3	TRBJ1-1
ASRVDRAQQETQY	TRBV6-5	TRBJ2-5
ASSAPGQRWADTQY	TRBV28	TRBJ2-3
ASSATRLRGELF	TRBV9	TRBJ2-2
ASSFGTGDGYT	TRBV7-9	TRBJ1-2
ASSLLQGATGELF	TRBV14	TRBJ2-2
ASNHDSLGGYT	TRBV6-6	TRBJ1-2
ASSLAQINQPQH	TRBV5-5	TRBJ1-5
ASSSPGGYGNTIY	TRBV2	TRBJ1-3
ASSLGGADTQY	TRBV12-3/TRBV12-4	TRBJ2-3
ASSLSGGDEQY	TRBV11-3	TRBJ2-7
ASSSASGGTSSEQF	TRBV14	TRBJ2-1
SGSTQGSQTQY	TRBV29-1	TRBJ2-5
ASTGQGPETQY	TRBV5-8	TRBJ2-5
ATQPGTGSTDTQY	TRBV19	TRBJ2-3
ASSSPRNPYEQY	TRBV11-3	TRBJ2-7
ASVSLAALEHEQY	TRBV10-1	TRBJ2-7
ASRLNRGNAEAF	TRBV28	TRBJ1-1
ASSVLSGGGQF	TRBV7-8	TRBJ2-1
ASSFGNTGELF	TRBV7-9	TRBJ2-2